This section outlines one TCR beta chain sequence together with its context. Its antigen remains unknown. This sample is part of a study of PD-1 blockade in classical Hodgkin lymphoma. Study at large: Patients were dosed intravenously with nivolumab at 3 mg/kg every 2 weeks.

Every patient relapsed after autologous stem cell transplantation, and brentuximab vedotin exposure varied. Germline CDR1 SGHTS, CDR2 YDEGEE. This CDR3 comprises 13 residues. Trimming removed 1 base from V and 5 bases from J; junction bases left unmatched: 2. Data came from immunoSEQ multiplex PCR; TCRdb stores just in-frame clones and leaves some out. The table lists tens of thousands of clones, just over 85% of them singletons. Study-wide results and caveats: The CD4+ diversity rise by C4D1 was clearest in complete responders. Repertoire difference causes, possibly disease activity or prior therapy, remain undefined. Baseline diversity resembling that of newly diagnosed patients was seen in complete responders.

Sequencing was performed on peripheral blood mononuclear cells (PBMCs), taken at baseline. The chain carries TRBV5-8 and TRBJ2-5, with 7 bases lining up with TRBD2. The TCR sequence derives from a human donor with classical Hodgkin lymphoma. The CDR3 is CASSLQGGETQYF. For the CDR3, the DNA is TGTGCCAGCAGCTTGCAGGGAGGGGAGACCCAGTACTTC.